This T cell receptor (beta chain) stems from a study of cytomegalovirus exposure and HLA in healthy donors. With V trimmed by 9 bases and J by 6 bases, 11 bases remained unmatched. This CDR3 has 14 amino acids. The germline V gene encodes CDR1 PRHDT and CDR2 FYEKMQ (reference sequence). In the case of this clone: What it recognizes is unknown.

Findings of the study overall: TCR beta chain V- and J-gene trimming was linked, in a later analysis, to a missense variant in DCLRE1C. In a later analysis, parvovirus B19, influenza, CMV and Epstein-Barr virus appeared linked to several top co-occurrence clusters. Previous analysis showed most TCR beta V segments were productive about 90% or about 30% of the time. Most subjects had HLA-A and HLA-B alleles reportedly predicted accurately by TCR beta sequences.

The PCR made use of 60 Vbeta and 13 Jbeta primers. Some clones are missing from TCRdb's copy, which holds only in-frame ones; the method was immunoSEQ multiplex PCR. This table has under 200,000 clones, around 77% appearing once. Material: PBMCs. The genes are TRBV13 and TRBJ2-1; 7 bases are a match to TRBD1. The receptor was isolated from a man aged 60 to 75 in good health and CMV-seronegative. The chain's CDR3 is CASSSGTVGNEQFF. CDR3 DNA: TGTGCCAGTTCCTCCGGGACAGTGGGCAATGAGCAGTTCTTC.